This passage covers 27 T cell receptor beta chains from one sample sequenced in a study of blood T cell repertoires in COVID-19. Assay used: immunoSEQ multiplex PCR; TCRdb lists only in-frame clones, some missing. The repertoire includes about 160,000 clones, about 90% of them detected once, and around 4% sits in the top ten. Sequencing used peripheral blood. Receptor source: a woman in her sixties or seventies with acute or convalescent COVID-19.

The chain employs TRBV24-1 and TRBJ1-2; 9 bases fit TRBD1. The ends lost 4 bases at V and 7 bases at J; junction bases unmatched: 15. CDR3 length equals 17 residues. The germline V gene has CDR1 KGHDR and CDR2 SFDVKD. The CDR3 DNA is TGTGCCACCAGTGACAGGGACAGGGTCGGGAGTGAATCTGGCTACACCTTC. Translating it yields CATSDRDRVGSESGYTF.

V and J are TRBV24-1 and TRBJ2-5; a possible D gene is TRBD1 (6 bases). V was trimmed by 4 bases and J by 0 bases, leaving 17 bases between them. Germline-derived CDR1 and CDR2 are KGHDR and SFDVKD. The CDR3 covers 17 residues. The CDR3 DNA reads TGTGCCACCAGTGACCATAATTGGGCAGGGGACCAAGAGACCCAGTACTTC. Its translation is CATSDHNWAGDQETQYF.

V gene TRBV4-2 combines with J gene TRBJ2-7, with a possible D match to TRBD1 (6 bases). Germline V gene data show CDR1 as LGHNA and CDR2 as YNFKEQ. The V end lost 0 bases, the J end lost 2 bases, and 14 bases lay between the germline ends. The CDR3 spans 16 residues. The CDR3 protein is CASSQERSQGPYEQYF. The CDR3 coding sequence is TGTGCCAGCAGCCAAGAACGGTCACAGGGCCCCTACGAGCAGTACTTC.

The chain uses TRBV6-1 and TRBJ2-7; a possible D gene is TRBD1 (6 bases). The CDR3 has 15 residues. V was shortened by 0 bases and J by 7 bases, with 16 bases between the two germline ends. Germline loops: CDR1 MNHNS, CDR2 SASEGT. The CDR3 sequence: CASSEAFNRAWEQYF. In nucleotides, the CDR3 is TGTGCCAGCAGTGAAGCGTTTAACAGGGCTTGGGAGCAGTACTTC.

The chain recombines TRBV9 with TRBJ1-6; D is ambiguous. This CDR3 is built from 15 residues. V lost 7 bases and J lost 6, with 17 bases in between. Germline CDR1 is SGDLS and CDR2 is YYNGEE. This CDR3 reads CASGTAEVFNSPLHF. In DNA form, the CDR3 reads TGTGCCAGCGGAACCGCGGAGGTGTTTAATTCACCCCTCCACTTT.

This clone was picked up one time. The J gene is TRBJ2-7, the V gene TRBV4-2; D possibly corresponds to TRBD1 (5 bases). CDR1 and CDR2 (germline): LGHNA, YNFKEQ. The CDR3 loop spans 15 amino acids. V was pared by 4 bases and J by 4 bases, with 17 bases between. CDR3 sequence (DNA): TGTGCCAGCAGCCCCGAAAGGGCAGGGTTATACGAGCAGTACTTC. Its protein product is CASSPERAGLYEQYF.

The chain joins TRBV9 to TRBJ1-4; D is unresolved. The CDR3 loop spans 15 amino acids. CDR1 is SGDLS, CDR2 YYNGEE, per germline. Trimming stripped 4 bases from V and 0 bases from J, with 10 bases between. Written as DNA, the CDR3 is TGTGCCAGCAGCCGGGTCGGGGCAACTAATGAAAAACTGTTTTTT. Its translation is CASSRVGATNEKLFF.

V gene TRBV11-2 combines with J gene TRBJ2-3, with D possibly TRBD2 on 6 matching bases. Per the germline V gene, CDR1 is SGHAT and CDR2 is FQNNGV. This CDR3 comprises 15 residues. Trimming removed 1 base from V and 1 base from J, with 9 bases in between. The DNA of the CDR3 is TGTGCCAGCAGCTTAGGATGGAGGGGCACAGATACGCAGTATTTT. Translation: CASSLGWRGTDTQYF.

The J gene is TRBJ2-1, the V gene TRBV27, with 9 bases fitting TRBD2. Losses at the gene ends were 0 bases for V and 7 bases for J; bases not matched to a gene: 7. This CDR3 is built from 16 residues. Germline V gives CDR1 MNHEY, CDR2 SMNVEV (reference sequence). CDR3 region: CASSLSTGGGANEQFF. CDR3 bases: TGTGCCAGCAGTTTATCGACTGGCGGGGGGGCGAATGAGCAGTTCTTC.

This rearrangement joins TRBV19 to TRBJ1-3; D unclear. Germline V lookup: CDR1 LNHDA, CDR2 SQIVND (reference sequence). The CDR3 runs 14 residues. Between the trimmed V and J ends, which lost 8 bases and 0 bases, there was a span of 11 bases. The CDR3 DNA is TGTGCCAGTGGCGGACGGGACTCTGGAAACACCATATATTTT. Amino acids: CASGGRDSGNTIYF.

The chain uses TRBV3-1 (or the pseudogene TRBV3-2) and TRBJ2-1; 8 nucleotides align to TRBD2. CDR1 and CDR2 (germline): LGHDT, YNNKEL (reference sequence). This CDR3 region has 14 residues. Trimming took 5 bases from V and 4 from J; bases not matched to a gene: 4. In DNA, the CDR3 is TGTGCCAGCAGCTGGCGGGGGGCTTACAATGAGCAGTTCTTC. It codes for CASSWRGAYNEQFF.

The V call is TRBV9, the J call TRBJ1-1; D perhaps matches TRBD1 (5 bases). Germline assignment: CDR1 SGDLS and CDR2 YYNGEE. CDR3 length: 15 amino acids. Trimming left V 0 bases short and J 4 bases short, with 13 bases between. CDR3 loop: CASSVGLGVSTEAFF. In DNA, the CDR3 is TGTGCCAGCAGCGTAGGGTTAGGGGTGAGCACTGAAGCTTTCTTT. The full variable domain, in which reference TRBV9 and TRBJ1-1 provide the parts outside the CDR3, is DSGVTQTPKHLITATGQRVTLRCSPRSGDLSVYWYQQSLDQGLQFLIQYYNGEERAKGNILERFSAQQFPDLHSELNLSSLELGDSALYFCASSVGLGVSTEAFFGQGTRLTVV.

The chain has TRBV28 and TRBJ2-5; 7 nucleotides agree with TRBD1. V lost 1 base and J lost 2; bases outside the gene matches: 7. The CDR3 length is 16 residues. Per the germline V gene, CDR1 is MDHEN and CDR2 is SYDVKM. CDR3: CASSLSGQGVQETQYF. The DNA for the CDR3 is TGTGCCAGCAGTTTATCAGGGCAGGGGGTTCAAGAGACCCAGTACTTC.

This chain connects TRBV19 to TRBJ2-1; 9 bases align to TRBD1. The CDR3 covers 14 residues. J was trimmed by 8 bases and V by 3 bases; bases with no gene match: 5. CDR1 and CDR2 from the germline V gene are LNHDA and SQIVND (reference sequence). This CDR3 is CASSIGTGIDEQFF. In DNA form, the CDR3 reads TGTGCCAGTAGTATTGGGACAGGGATCGATGAGCAGTTCTTC.

The chain recombines TRBV19 with TRBJ1-3, with D perhaps TRBD1 (6 bases). The CDR3 loop spans 14 amino acids. Germline assignment: CDR1 LNHDA and CDR2 SQIVND (reference sequence). V was pared by 6 bases and J by 0 bases, with 9 bases between. DNA for the CDR3: TGTGCCAGTAGCCAGGGGATCTCTGGAAACACCATATATTTT. It codes for CASSQGISGNTIYF.

This chain connects TRBV16 to TRBJ1-5; no definite D call. The V end lost 2 bases, the J end lost 2 bases, and 4 bases lay between the germline ends. The CDR3 is 13 amino acids. Germline CDR1 is KGHSY and CDR2 is FQNENV. In DNA, the CDR3 is TGTGCCAGCAGCCAAGGCCGCAATCAGCCCCAGCATTTT. It codes for CASSQGRNQPQHF. The complete variable domain, with remaining parts taken from reference TRBV16 and TRBJ1-5, reads GEEVAQTPKHLVRGEGQKAKLYCAPIKGHSYVFWYQQVLKNEFKFLISFQNENVFDETGMPKERFSAKCLPNSPCSLEIQATKLEDSAVYFCASSQGRNQPQHFGDGTRLSIL.

Details on this clone: Germline and junction disagree at one end, which may indicate a read error. V gene TRBV11-3 combines with J gene TRBJ2-1, with D unresolved. Germline V gene sequence: CDR1 SGHNT, CDR2 YENEEA. This CDR3 has 13 amino acids. The CDR3 coding sequence is TGTGCCAGCCAACATCGCAGGTACACTGAGCAGTTCTTC. It codes for CASQHRRYTEQFF.

The chain uses TRBV19 and TRBJ1-2, with no clear D. V dropped 7 bases and J dropped 2 bases, with 8 bases sitting between them. This CDR3 region has 12 residues. The V gene's germline CDR1 is LNHDA and CDR2 SQIVND (reference sequence). The CDR3 coding sequence is TGTGCCAGTATTTCAGGAAACTATGGCTACACCTTC. Translating gives CASISGNYGYTF.

The chain carries TRBV9 and TRBJ2-5; 8 positions match TRBD1. CDR1 is SGDLS and CDR2 is YYNGEE in the germline V gene. The V and J ends lost 0 bases and 4 bases, in that order; junction bases with no gene match: 5. The CDR3 has 15 amino acids. This CDR3 reads CASSVEGQAPETQYF. The DNA of the CDR3 is TGTGCCAGCAGCGTAGAGGGACAGGCCCCAGAGACCCAGTACTTC.

The chain recombines TRBV6-1 with TRBJ2-7; 7 positions agree with TRBD1. V trimming: 1 base; J trimming: 5 bases; junction bases outside the gene matches: 2. CDR1 MNHNS and CDR2 SASEGT come from the germline V gene. The CDR3 is 13 amino acids. Written as DNA, the CDR3 is TGTGCCAGCAGTGAAGAGACAGGGCACGAGCAGTACTTC. As protein: CASSEETGHEQYF.

Comments on this clone: Mismatch with germline at one junction end may stem from a read error. CDR3 sequence: CASSRGNGYEQYF. In DNA form, the CDR3 reads TGTGCCTCGAGTCGGGGTAATGGTTACGAGCAGTACTTC. The chain has TRBV30 and TRBJ2-7; D is possibly TRBD2 (5 bases). CDR3 length equals 13 residues. Germline assignment: CDR1 GTSNPN and CDR2 SVGIG (reference sequence).

This clone has more than one count but fewer than ten. The chain carries TRBV4-2 and TRBJ2-7; 7 bases align to TRBD1. CDR3 size: 13 residues. CDR1 and CDR2 from the germline V gene are LGHNA and YNFKEQ. With V trimmed by 3 bases and J by 4 bases, 3 bases remained unmatched. DNA of the CDR3: TGTGCCAGCAGCCAGACGGACAGGTACGAGCAGTACTTC. Its translation is CASSQTDRYEQYF.

This clone has only a few counts. The chain has TRBV15 and TRBJ2-7, with D perhaps TRBD1 (6 bases). The CDR3 length is 13 residues. Trimming took off 2 bases at V and 4 bases at J, with 9 bases between the two ends. The germline V gene has CDR1 LNHNV and CDR2 YYDKDF (reference sequence). In DNA, the CDR3 is TGTGCCACCAGCAGATTCAGGGGATACGAGCAGTACTTC. Amino acid sequence: CATSRFRGYEQYF.

The chain joins TRBV7-2 to TRBJ2-7, with a tentative D call TRBD1 (6 bases). The CDR3 runs to 14 residues. The germline V and J ends were trimmed by 5 bases and 6 bases, with 17 bases remaining between them. CDR1 is SGHTA, CDR2 FQGNSA, per germline. The CDR3 here is CASSRDTLRAEQYF. The CDR3 nucleotides read TGTGCCAGCAGCCGGGACACCCTACGGGCCGAGCAGTACTTC.

The V gene is TRBV6-6, the J gene TRBJ2-2; no clear D gene. The V and J ends lost 6 bases and 1 base respectively, with 6 bases between them. The CDR3 consists of 13 residues. Germline V lookup: CDR1 MNHNY, CDR2 SVGAGI (reference sequence). CDR3 protein: CASRRQNTGELFF. The CDR3 bases are TGTGCCAGCAGGAGACAGAACACCGGGGAGCTGTTTTTT.

V usage is TRBV6-1 and J usage is TRBJ1-5, with 8 bases that match TRBD1. Per germline, CDR1 MNHNS and CDR2 SASEGT. CDR3 length: 15 residues. The J segment lost 3 bases and the V segment lost 2 bases, leaving 3 bases of the junction unmatched. CDR3 sequence (DNA): TGTGCCAGCAGTGAAACAGGGGGAAACAATCAGCCCCAGCATTTT. This translates into CASSETGGNNQPQHF.

This clone has a single count. The rearrangement uses TRBV18 and TRBJ2-5, with D possibly TRBD2 on 6 matching bases. CDR1 and CDR2 from the germline V gene are KGHSH and LQKENI. The CDR3 is 15 residues long. Trimming took 5 bases from V and 9 from J, leaving 22 bases between them. DNA for the CDR3: TGTGCCAGCTCAGATTTCTCCCGGACGACGGGGGCCCAGTACTTC. Amino acids: CASSDFSRTTGAQYF.